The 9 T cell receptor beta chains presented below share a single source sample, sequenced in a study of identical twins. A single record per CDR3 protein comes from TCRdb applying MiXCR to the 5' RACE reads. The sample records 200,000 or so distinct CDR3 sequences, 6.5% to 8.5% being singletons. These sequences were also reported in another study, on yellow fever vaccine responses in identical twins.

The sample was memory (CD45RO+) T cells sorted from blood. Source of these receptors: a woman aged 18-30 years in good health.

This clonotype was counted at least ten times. CDR3 nucleotides: TGTGCCAGCAAGAGTGGGACTAGCGGAAACACAGATACGCAGTATTTT. The encoded protein is CASKSGTSGNTDTQYF. The V call is TRBV28, the J call TRBJ2-3; 11 nucleotides agree with TRBD2. This CDR3 has 16 amino acids. With V trimmed by 7 bases and J by 2 bases, 8 bases remained unmatched. Germline V gives CDR1 MDHEN, CDR2 SYDVKM.

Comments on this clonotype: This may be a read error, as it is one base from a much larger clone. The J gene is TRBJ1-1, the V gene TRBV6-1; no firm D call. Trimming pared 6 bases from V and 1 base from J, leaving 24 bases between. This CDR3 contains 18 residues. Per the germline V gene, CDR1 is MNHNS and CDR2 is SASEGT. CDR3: CASREVIFPGIKNTEAFF. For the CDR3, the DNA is TGTGCCAGCAGGGAGGTGATCTTTCCTGGGATCAAGAACACTGAAGCTTTCTTT.

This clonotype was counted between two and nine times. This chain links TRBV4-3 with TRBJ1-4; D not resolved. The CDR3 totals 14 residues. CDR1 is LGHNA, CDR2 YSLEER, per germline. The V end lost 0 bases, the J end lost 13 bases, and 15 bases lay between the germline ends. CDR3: CASSQDMANLGLFF. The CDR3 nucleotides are TGCGCCAGCAGCCAAGATATGGCAAATCTAGGACTGTTTTTT.

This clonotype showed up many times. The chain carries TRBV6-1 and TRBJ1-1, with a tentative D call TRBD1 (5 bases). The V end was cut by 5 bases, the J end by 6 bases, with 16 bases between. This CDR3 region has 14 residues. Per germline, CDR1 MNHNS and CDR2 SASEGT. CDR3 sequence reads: CASSRQTRGSEAFF. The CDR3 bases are TGTGCCAGCAGTCGCCAGACACGGGGGTCTGAAGCTTTCTTT.

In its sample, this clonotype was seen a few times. CDR3 protein: CASSQGQGKNIQYF. CDR3 nucleotide sequence: TGTGCCAGCAGCCAGGGACAGGGCAAAAACATTCAGTACTTC. The chain combines TRBV5-4 with TRBJ2-4, with 9 bases that match TRBD1. CDR3 length: 14 residues. V was pared by 4 bases and J by 3 bases, with 2 bases of the junction left unmatched. The germline gives CDR1 SGHNT, CDR2 YYREEE (reference sequence).

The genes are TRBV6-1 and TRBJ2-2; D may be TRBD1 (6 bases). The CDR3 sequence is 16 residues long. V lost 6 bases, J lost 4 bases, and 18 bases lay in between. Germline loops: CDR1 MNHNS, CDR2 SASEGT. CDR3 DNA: TGTGCCAGCAGCCGACCGGGACATGCATCCACCGGGGAGCTGTTTTTT. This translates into CASSRPGHASTGELFF.

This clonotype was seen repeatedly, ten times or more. The CDR3 DNA reads TGTGCCACCAGTGATTTAGCGGGAGGGCACACCGGGGAGCTGTTTTTT. Protein: CATSDLAGGHTGELFF. V is TRBV24-1 and J is TRBJ2-2, with TRBD2 matching over 10 bases. This CDR3 comprises 16 residues. J gave up 3 bases and V 1 base, and 1 base lay outside the gene matches. CDR1 is KGHDR, CDR2 SFDVKD, per germline.

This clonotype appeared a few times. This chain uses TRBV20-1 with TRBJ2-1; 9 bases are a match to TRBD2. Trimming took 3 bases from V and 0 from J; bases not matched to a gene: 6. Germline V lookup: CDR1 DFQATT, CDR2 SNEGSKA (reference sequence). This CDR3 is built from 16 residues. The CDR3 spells CSARVISGSSYNEQFF. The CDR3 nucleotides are TGCAGTGCTAGGGTCATTAGCGGGAGCTCCTACAATGAGCAGTTCTTC.

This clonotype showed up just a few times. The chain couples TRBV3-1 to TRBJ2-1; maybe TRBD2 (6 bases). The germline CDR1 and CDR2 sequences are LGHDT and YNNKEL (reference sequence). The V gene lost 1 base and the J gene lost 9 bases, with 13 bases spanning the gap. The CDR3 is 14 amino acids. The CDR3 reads CASSQGGDVSEQFF. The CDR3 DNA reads TGTGCCAGCAGCCAAGGGGGGGATGTGAGTGAGCAGTTCTTC.